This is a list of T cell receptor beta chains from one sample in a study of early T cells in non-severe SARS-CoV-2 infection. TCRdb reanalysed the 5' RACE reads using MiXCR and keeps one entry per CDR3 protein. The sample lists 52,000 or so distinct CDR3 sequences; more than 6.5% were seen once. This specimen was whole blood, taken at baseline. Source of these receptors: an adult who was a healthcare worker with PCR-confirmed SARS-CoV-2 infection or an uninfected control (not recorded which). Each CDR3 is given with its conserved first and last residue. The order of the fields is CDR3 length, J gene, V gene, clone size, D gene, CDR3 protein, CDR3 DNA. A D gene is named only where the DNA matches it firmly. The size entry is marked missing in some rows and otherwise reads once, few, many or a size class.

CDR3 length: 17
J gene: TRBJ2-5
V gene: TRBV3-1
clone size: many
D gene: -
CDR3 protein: CASSQGTTLGGQETQYF
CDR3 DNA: TGTGCCAGCAGCCAGGGGACAACATTAGGGGGACAAGAGACCCAGTACTTC

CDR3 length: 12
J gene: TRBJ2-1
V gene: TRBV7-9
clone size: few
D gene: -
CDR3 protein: CASSLYPHEQFF
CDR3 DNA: TGTGCCAGCAGCTTATACCCTCATGAGCAGTTCTTC

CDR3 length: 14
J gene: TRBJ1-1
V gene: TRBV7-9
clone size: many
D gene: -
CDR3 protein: CASSWDKGYPEAFF
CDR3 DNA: TGTGCCAGCAGCTGGGACAAAGGGTACCCTGAAGCTTTCTTT

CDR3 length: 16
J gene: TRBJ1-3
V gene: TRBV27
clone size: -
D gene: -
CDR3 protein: CASSTRIGLSGNTIYF
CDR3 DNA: TGTGCCAGCAGTACACGGATAGGGTTATCTGGAAACACCATATATTTT

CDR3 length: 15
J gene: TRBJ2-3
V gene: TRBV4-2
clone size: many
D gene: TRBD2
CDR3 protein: CASSQGGRDTDTQYF
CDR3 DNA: TGTGCCAGCAGCCAAGGTGGGAGGGACACAGATACGCAGTATTTT

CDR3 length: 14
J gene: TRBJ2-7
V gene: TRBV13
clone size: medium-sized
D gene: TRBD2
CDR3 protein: CASSLLAGGPQRYF
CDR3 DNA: TGTGCCAGCAGCCTACTAGCGGGGGGGCCACAGCGGTACTTC

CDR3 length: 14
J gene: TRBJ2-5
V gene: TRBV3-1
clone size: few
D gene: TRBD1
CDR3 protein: CASSHGDRQETQYF
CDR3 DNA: TGTGCCAGCAGCCATGGGGACAGACAAGAGACCCAGTACTTC

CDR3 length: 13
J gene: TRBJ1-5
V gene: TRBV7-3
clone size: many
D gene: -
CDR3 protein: CASSLGRNQPQHF
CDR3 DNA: TGTGCCAGCAGCTTAGGCAGGAATCAGCCCCAGCATTTT

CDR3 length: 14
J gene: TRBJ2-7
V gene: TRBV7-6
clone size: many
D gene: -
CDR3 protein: CASSPPGRFYEQYF
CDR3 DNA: TGTGCCAGCAGCCCCCCCGGACGCTTTTACGAGCAGTACTTC

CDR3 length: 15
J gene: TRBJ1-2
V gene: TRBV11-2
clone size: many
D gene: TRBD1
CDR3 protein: CASSLQTGFGYGYTF
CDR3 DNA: TGTGCCAGCAGCCTTCAGACAGGGTTCGGGTATGGCTACACCTTC

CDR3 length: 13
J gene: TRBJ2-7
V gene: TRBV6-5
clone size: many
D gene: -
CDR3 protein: CASSYSTNYEQYF
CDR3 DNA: TGTGCCAGCAGTTACTCGACGAACTACGAGCAGTACTTC

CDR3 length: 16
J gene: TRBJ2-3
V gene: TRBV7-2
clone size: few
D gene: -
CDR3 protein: CASSLALTRGANTQYF
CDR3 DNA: TGTGCCAGCAGCTTAGCGCTAACGCGAGGGGCGAATACGCAGTATTTT

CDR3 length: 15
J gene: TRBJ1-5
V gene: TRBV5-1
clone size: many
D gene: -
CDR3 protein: CASSPSAGRNQPQHF
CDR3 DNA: TGCGCCAGCAGCCCATCGGCCGGCCGCAATCAGCCCCAGCATTTT

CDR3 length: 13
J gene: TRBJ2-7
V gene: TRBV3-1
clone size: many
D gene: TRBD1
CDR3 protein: CASKGTGVGEQYF
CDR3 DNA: TGTGCCAGCAAAGGGACAGGGGTCGGTGAGCAGTACTTC

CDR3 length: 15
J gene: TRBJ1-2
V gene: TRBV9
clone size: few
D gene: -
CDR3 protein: CASSGWETAPYGYTF
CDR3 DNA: TGTGCCAGCAGCGGATGGGAGACAGCCCCCTATGGCTACACCTTC

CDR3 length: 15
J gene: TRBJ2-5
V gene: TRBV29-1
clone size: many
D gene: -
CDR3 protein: CSAQRGPGSDETQYF
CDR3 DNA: TGCAGCGCTCAAAGAGGGCCAGGGTCAGATGAGACCCAGTACTTC

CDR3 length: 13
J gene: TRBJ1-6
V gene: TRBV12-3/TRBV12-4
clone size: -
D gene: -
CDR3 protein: CASSLKRGSPLHF
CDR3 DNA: TGTGCCAGCAGTTTAAAAAGGGGGTCACCCCTCCACTTT

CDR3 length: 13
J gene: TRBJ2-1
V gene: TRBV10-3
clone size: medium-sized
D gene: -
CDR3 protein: CAISESGGGEQFF
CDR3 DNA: TGTGCCATCAGTGAGTCGGGGGGAGGTGAGCAGTTCTTC

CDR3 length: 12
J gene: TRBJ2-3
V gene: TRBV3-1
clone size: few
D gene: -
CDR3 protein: CASTPSTDTQYF
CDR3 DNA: TGTGCCAGCACCCCTAGCACAGATACGCAGTATTTT

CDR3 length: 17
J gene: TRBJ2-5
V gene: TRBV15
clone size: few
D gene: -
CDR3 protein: CATSRAGATGSQETQYF
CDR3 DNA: TGTGCCACCAGCAGAGCCGGCGCCACAGGGTCTCAAGAGACCCAGTACTTC

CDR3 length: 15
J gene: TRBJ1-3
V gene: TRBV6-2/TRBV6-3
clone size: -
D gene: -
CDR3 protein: CASTFHRASGNTIYF
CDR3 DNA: TGTGCCAGCACCTTTCATCGTGCCTCTGGAAACACCATATATTTT

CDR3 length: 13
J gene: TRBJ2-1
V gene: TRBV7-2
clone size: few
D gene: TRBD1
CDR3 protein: CASGTGPNNEQFF
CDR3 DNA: TGTGCCAGCGGGACAGGCCCTAACAATGAGCAGTTCTTC

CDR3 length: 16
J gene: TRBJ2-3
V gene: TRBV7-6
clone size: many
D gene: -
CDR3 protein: CASSHRGRQRADTQYF
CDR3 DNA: TGTGCCAGCAGCCACCGGGGACGACAGCGGGCAGATACGCAGTATTTT

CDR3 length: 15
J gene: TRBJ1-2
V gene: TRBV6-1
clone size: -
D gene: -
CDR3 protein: CASSEITGSGYGYTF
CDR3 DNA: TGTGCCAGCAGTGAAATCACAGGGTCGGGCTATGGCTACACCTTC

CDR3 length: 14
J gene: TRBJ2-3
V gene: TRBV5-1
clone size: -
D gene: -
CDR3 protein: CASSLSSWSDTQYF
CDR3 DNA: TGCGCCAGCAGCTTGAGTTCGTGGTCAGATACGCAGTATTTT

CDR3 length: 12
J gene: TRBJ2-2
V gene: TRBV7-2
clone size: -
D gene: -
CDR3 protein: CASSSHTGELFF
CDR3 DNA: TGTGCCAGCAGCTCGCACACCGGGGAGCTGTTTTTT

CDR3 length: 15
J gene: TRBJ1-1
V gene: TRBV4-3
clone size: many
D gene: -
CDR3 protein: CASSQDAGLWTEAFF
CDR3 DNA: TGCGCCAGCAGCCAAGATGCAGGGTTATGGACTGAAGCTTTCTTT

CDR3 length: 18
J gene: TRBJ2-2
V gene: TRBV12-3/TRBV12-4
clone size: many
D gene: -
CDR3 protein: CASSLKTGFLANTGELFF
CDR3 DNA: TGTGCCAGCAGTTTAAAGACAGGATTCCTCGCGAACACCGGGGAGCTGTTTTTT

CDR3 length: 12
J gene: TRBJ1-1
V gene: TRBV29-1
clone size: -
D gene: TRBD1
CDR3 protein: CSAGTVNTEAFF
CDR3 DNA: TGCAGCGCCGGGACAGTGAACACTGAAGCTTTCTTT

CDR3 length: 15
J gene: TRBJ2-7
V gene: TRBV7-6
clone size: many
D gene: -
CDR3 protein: CASSLEYGRAYEQYF
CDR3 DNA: TGTGCCAGCAGCTTAGAGTATGGCCGGGCCTACGAGCAGTACTTC

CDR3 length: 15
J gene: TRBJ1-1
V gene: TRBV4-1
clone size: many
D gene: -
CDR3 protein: CASTNPGGQPTEAFF
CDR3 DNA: TGCGCCAGCACCAACCCGGGAGGGCAGCCCACTGAAGCTTTCTTT

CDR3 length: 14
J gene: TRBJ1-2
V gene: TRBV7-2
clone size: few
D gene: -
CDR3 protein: CASSFFQGNYGYTF
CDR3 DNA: TGTGCCAGCAGCTTTTTTCAGGGGAACTATGGCTACACCTTC

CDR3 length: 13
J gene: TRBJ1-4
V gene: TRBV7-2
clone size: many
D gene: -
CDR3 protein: CASSFLMGEKLFF
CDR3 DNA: TGTGCCAGCAGCTTCTTAATGGGTGAAAAACTGTTTTTT

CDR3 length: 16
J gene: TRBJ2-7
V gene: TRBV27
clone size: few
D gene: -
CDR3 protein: CASSLSRGTGAIEQYF
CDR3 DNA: TGTGCCAGCAGTTTATCCCGTGGGACGGGCGCCATCGAGCAGTACTTC

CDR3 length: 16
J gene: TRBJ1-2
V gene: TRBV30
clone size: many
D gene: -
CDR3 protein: CAWSVILVARSYGYTF
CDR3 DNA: TGTGCCTGGAGTGTTATATTGGTTGCCCGATCGTATGGCTACACCTTC

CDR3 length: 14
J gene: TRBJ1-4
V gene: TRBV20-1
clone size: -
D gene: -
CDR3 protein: CSALETGGNEKLFF
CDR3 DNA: TGCAGTGCACTAGAGACGGGGGGTAATGAAAAACTGTTTTTT

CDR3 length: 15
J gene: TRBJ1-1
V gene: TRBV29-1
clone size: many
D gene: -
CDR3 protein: CSAQNVRRGNTEAFF
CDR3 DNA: TGCAGCGCACAGAACGTCAGGAGAGGGAACACTGAAGCTTTCTTT

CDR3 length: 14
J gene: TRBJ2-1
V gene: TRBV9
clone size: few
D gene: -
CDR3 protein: CASSVASRISEQFF
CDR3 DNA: TGTGCCAGCAGCGTAGCGAGTAGGATCAGTGAGCAGTTCTTC

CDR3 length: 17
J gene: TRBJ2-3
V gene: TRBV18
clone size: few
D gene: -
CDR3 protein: CASSPRTPGVYTDTQYF
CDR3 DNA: TGTGCCAGCTCACCTCGGACTCCAGGGGTATACACAGATACGCAGTATTTT

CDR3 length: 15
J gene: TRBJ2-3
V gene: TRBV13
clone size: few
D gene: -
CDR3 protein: CASSYRAQSTDTQYF
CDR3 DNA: TGTGCCAGCAGCTATCGGGCCCAATCCACAGATACGCAGTATTTT

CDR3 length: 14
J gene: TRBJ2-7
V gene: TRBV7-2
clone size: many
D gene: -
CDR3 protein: CASSLAIRGREQYF
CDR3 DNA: TGTGCCAGCAGCTTAGCGATCAGGGGCCGCGAGCAGTACTTC

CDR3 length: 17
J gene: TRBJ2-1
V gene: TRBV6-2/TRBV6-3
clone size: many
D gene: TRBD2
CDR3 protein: CASSPQIGDYVGNEQFF
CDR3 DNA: TGTGCCAGCAGTCCGCAAATAGGGGACTACGTGGGCAATGAGCAGTTCTTC

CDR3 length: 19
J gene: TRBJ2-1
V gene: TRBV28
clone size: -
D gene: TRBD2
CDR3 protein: CASSFPSSGGARSYNEQFF
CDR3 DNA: TGTGCCAGCAGTTTTCCCTCTAGCGGGGGGGCCCGATCCTACAATGAGCAGTTCTTC

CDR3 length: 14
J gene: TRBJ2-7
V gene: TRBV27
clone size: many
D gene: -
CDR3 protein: CASSFSRRAYEQYF
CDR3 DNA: TGTGCCAGCAGTTTCTCACGTCGGGCCTACGAGCAGTACTTC

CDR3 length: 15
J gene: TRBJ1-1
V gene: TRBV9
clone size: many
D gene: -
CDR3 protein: CASSVAPGSNTEAFF
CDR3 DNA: TGTGCCAGCAGCGTAGCTCCCGGCAGCAACACTGAAGCTTTCTTT

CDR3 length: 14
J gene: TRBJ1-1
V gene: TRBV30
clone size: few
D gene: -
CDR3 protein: CAWSVSGVNTEAFF
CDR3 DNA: TGTGCCTGGAGTGTATCGGGGGTGAACACTGAAGCTTTCTTT

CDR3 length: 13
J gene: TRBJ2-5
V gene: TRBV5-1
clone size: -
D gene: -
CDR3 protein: CASSPDPGETQYF
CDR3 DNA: TGCGCCAGCAGCCCGGACCCGGGAGAGACCCAGTACTTC

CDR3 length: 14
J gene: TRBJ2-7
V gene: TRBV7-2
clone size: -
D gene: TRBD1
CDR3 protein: CASSLDRGLYEQYF
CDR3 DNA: TGTGCCAGCAGCCTGGACAGGGGACTTTACGAGCAGTACTTC

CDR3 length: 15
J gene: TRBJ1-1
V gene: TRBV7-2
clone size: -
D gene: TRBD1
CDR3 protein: CASSQQPQGSTEAFF
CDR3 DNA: TGTGCCAGCAGCCAACAACCACAGGGGTCGACTGAAGCTTTCTTT

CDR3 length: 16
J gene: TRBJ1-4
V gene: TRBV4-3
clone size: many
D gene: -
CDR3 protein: CASSQEMVRVGEKLFF
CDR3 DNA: TGCGCCAGCAGCCAAGAAATGGTCAGGGTGGGAGAAAAACTGTTTTTT

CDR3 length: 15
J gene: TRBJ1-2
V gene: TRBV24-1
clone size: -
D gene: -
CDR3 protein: CATSDERKGVQGYTF
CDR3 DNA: TGTGCCACCAGTGATGAGAGGAAAGGGGTACAGGGCTACACCTTC

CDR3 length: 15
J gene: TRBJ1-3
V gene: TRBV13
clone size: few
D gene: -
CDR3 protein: CASSLGPGTGNTIYF
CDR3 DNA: TGTGCCAGCAGCTTAGGGCCAGGGACTGGAAACACCATATATTTT

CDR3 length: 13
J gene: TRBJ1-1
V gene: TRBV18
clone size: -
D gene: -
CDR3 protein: CASSPPSQRAAFF
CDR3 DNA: TGTGCCAGCTCACCACCGAGCCAAAGGGCAGCTTTCTTT